Presented here are 10 T cell receptor beta chains from one specimen sequenced in a study of T cell responses to AZD1222 COVID-19 vaccine. Assay used: immunoSEQ multiplex PCR; TCRdb lists only in-frame clones, some missing. Of about 90,000 clones in the sample, 75% to 90% were seen once. The source material was peripheral blood, sampled 28 days after the second AZD1222 dose. The receptors were sampled from an adult who received the AZD1222 COVID-19 vaccine.

This clone was detected once. The chain employs TRBV5-1 and TRBJ2-7, with D hard to call. The germline V and J ends were trimmed by 7 bases and 0 bases, with 11 bases remaining between them. There are 13 residues in the CDR3. Germline loops: CDR1 SGHRS, CDR2 YFSETQ. CDR3 coding DNA: TGCGCCAGCGGACGCCAGAGCTCCTACGAGCAGTACTTC. Translation gives CASGRQSSYEQYF.

The chain recombines TRBV27 with TRBJ2-7; 7 bases fit TRBD1. The V and J ends lost 2 bases and 2 bases, in that order; junction bases with no gene match: 3. The CDR3 is 14 residues long. Germline loops: CDR1 MNHEY, CDR2 SMNVEV (reference sequence). The CDR3 is CASSLRDSPYEQYF. In DNA, the CDR3 is TGTGCCAGCAGTTTACGGGACAGCCCCTACGAGCAGTACTTC.

The J gene is TRBJ1-1, the V gene TRBV6-6; D is unclear. The germline V gene has CDR1 MNHNY and CDR2 SVGAGI (reference sequence). Between the trimmed V and J ends, which lost 2 bases and 8 bases, there was a span of 6 bases. The CDR3 length is 11 residues. The CDR3 DNA reads as TGTGCCAGCAGTTACGCCGACGAAGCTTTCTTT. It yields the protein CASSYADEAFF.

V is TRBV5-1 and J is TRBJ1-1, with 7 bases aligning to TRBD1. From germline, CDR1 is SGHRS and CDR2 YFSETQ. The trim removed 0 bases at V and 0 bases at J, leaving 5 bases unmatched. The CDR3 extends over 16 amino acids. The CDR3 region is CASSLGGQSMNTEAFF. In DNA, the CDR3 is TGCGCCAGCAGCTTGGGGGGACAGTCTATGAACACTGAAGCTTTCTTT. Full variable domain (remainder filled in from reference TRBV5-1 and TRBJ1-1): KAGVTQTPRYLIKTRGQQVTLSCSPISGHRSVSWYQQTPGQGLQFLFEYFSETQRNKGNFPGRFSGRQFSNSRSEMNVSTLELGDSALYLCASSLGGQSMNTEAFFGQGTRLTVV.

In DNA, the CDR3 is TGTGCCAGCATCCCAGGTGGGGCAGTCACCGGGGAGCTGTTTTTT. Translation: CASIPGGAVTGELFF. This chain joins TRBV7-2 and TRBJ2-2; D may be TRBD1 (5 bases). Germline V gene lookup returns CDR1 SGHTA and CDR2 FQGNSA. The V gene lost 7 bases and the J gene lost 4 bases, with 16 bases spanning the gap. The CDR3 sequence is 15 residues long.

This chain uses TRBV5-1 with TRBJ1-1; TRBD1 agrees at 7 bases. The CDR3 totals 11 residues. The trim removed 7 bases at V and 7 bases at J, leaving 4 bases unmatched. Germline loops: CDR1 SGHRS, CDR2 YFSETQ. The CDR3 reads CASAGGDEAFF. As DNA, the CDR3 is TGCGCCAGCGCAGGGGGGGATGAAGCTTTCTTT.

The chain is built from TRBV5-8 and TRBJ2-7; TRBD2 might be the D (6 bases). CDR3 length equals 15 residues. V dropped 5 bases and J dropped 0 bases, with 15 bases sitting between them. Germline V CDR1 and CDR2: SGHTS, YDEGEE. The DNA for the CDR3 is TGTGCCAGCAGTTCCAAGTGGGAGGACTCCTACGAGCAGTACTTC. Translating it yields CASSSKWEDSYEQYF.

This chain links TRBV7-9 with TRBJ1-3; the D is unclear. Trimming took off 2 bases at V and 4 bases at J, with 9 bases between the two ends. The germline gives CDR1 SEHNR, CDR2 FQNEAQ (reference sequence). This CDR3 has 14 amino acids. CDR3 DNA: TGTGCCAGCAGCTTATCTGGGGAAGGAAACACCATATATTTT. Protein: CASSLSGEGNTIYF. Looking up the rest from reference TRBV7-9 and TRBJ1-3 gives the full variable domain: DTGVSQNPRHKITKRGQNVTFRCDPISEHNRLYWYRQTLGQGPEFLTYFQNEAQLEKSRLLSDRFSAERPKGSFSTLEIQRTEQGDSAMYLCASSLSGEGNTIYFGEGSWLTVV.

The chain recombines TRBV11-3 with TRBJ2-3, with 10 positions matching TRBD2. The CDR3 totals 19 residues. CDR1 is SGHNT, CDR2 YENEEA, per germline. The V and J ends lost 5 bases and 1 base, in that order; junction bases with no gene match: 15. The CDR3 sequence: CASSPGLAGALLRTDTQYF. For the CDR3, the DNA is TGTGCCAGCAGCCCTGGGCTAGCGGGGGCCCTACTACGCACAGATACGCAGTATTTT.

The chain joins TRBV29-1 to TRBJ2-3; 8 positions agree with TRBD1. The CDR3 runs 14 residues. Germline lookup yields CDR1 SQVTM and CDR2 ANQGSEA. Losses at the gene ends were 7 bases for V and 2 bases for J; bases not matched to a gene: 8. CDR3: CSAKRDRFTDTQYF. CDR3 in DNA: TGCAGCGCCAAGAGGGACAGGTTCACAGATACGCAGTATTTT.